These 4 T cell receptor beta chains share one sample of origin, sequenced in a study of control samples from healthy donors and cancer patients. Generated by immunoSEQ multiplex PCR, the TCRdb table keeps only in-frame clones and is missing some. The sample lists about 92,000 clones, almost 85% occurring once. Material: blood. These receptor sequences come from a woman in her fifties or sixties in good health.

The chain links TRBV5-4 to TRBJ1-1; 11 nucleotides line up with TRBD1. The CDR3 loop spans 18 amino acids. V was pared by 3 bases and J by 1 base, with 11 bases of the junction left unmatched. Looked up from germline, CDR1 is SGHNT and CDR2 is YYREEE (reference sequence). CDR3 loop: CASSWAPGQGVSNTEAFF. The CDR3 region has the DNA TGTGCCAGCAGCTGGGCTCCGGGACAGGGGGTATCGAACACTGAAGCTTTCTTT.

The chain is built from TRBV2 and TRBJ2-2; TRBD2 is a possible D gene (5 bases). This CDR3 comprises 15 residues. V gave up 3 bases and J gave up 0 bases, with 8 bases separating them. The germline CDR1 and CDR2 sequences are SNHLY and FYNNEI. The CDR3, as DNA: TGTGCCAGCAGTGATTCGGGGACGAACACCGGGGAGCTGTTTTTT. Its protein is CASSDSGTNTGELFF.

This clone was detected only once. The chain carries TRBV7-8 and TRBJ1-1; no reliable D call. The V and J ends lost 7 bases and 2 bases respectively, with 17 bases between them. The germline CDR1 and CDR2 sequences are SGHVS and FQNEAQ. The CDR3 runs 15 residues. CDR3 sequence (DNA): TGTGCCAGCAACACCCGTGGCAGCACAAACACTGAAGCTTTCTTT. It yields the protein CASNTRGSTNTEAFF.

This clone is a singleton in its sample. The genes are TRBV7-2 and TRBJ2-2, with D maybe TRBD2 (6 bases). Trimming took off 6 bases at V and 6 bases at J, with 11 bases between the two ends. This CDR3 contains 13 residues. CDR1 is SGHTA, CDR2 FQGNSA, per germline. CDR3 sequence (DNA): TGTGCCAGCAGACTAGCTCTGGCCGGGGAGCTGTTTTTT. Translated: CASRLALAGELFF.